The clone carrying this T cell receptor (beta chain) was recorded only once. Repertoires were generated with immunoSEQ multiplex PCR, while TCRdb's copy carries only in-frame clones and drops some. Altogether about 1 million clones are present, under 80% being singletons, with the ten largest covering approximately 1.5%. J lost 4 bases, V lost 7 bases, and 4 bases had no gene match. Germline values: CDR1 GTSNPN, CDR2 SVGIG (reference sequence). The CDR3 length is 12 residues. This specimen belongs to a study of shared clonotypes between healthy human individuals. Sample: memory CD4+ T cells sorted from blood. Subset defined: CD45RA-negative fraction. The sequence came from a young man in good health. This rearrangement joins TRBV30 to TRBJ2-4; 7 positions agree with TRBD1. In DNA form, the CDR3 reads TGTGCCTCAGACAGGGCTAAAAACATTCAGTACTTC. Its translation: CASDRAKNIQYF. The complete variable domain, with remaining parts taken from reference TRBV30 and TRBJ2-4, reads SQTIHQWPATLVQPVGSPLSLECTVEGTSNPNLYWYRQAAGRGLQLLFYSVGIGQISSEVPQNLSASRPQDRQFILSSKKLLLSDSGFYLCASDRAKNIQYFGAGTRLSVL.